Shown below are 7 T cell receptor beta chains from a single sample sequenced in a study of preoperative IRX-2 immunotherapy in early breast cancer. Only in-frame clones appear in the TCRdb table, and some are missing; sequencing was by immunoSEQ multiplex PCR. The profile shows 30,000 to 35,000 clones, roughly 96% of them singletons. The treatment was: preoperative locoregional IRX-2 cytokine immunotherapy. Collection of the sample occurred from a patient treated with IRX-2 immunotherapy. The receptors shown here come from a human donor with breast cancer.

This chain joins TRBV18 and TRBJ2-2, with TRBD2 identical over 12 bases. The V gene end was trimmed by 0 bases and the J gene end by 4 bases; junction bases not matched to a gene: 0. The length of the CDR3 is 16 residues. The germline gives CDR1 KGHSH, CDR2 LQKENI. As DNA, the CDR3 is TGTGCCAGCTCACCACCGGGACTAGCGGGCACCGGGGAGCTGTTTTTT. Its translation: CASSPPGLAGTGELFF.

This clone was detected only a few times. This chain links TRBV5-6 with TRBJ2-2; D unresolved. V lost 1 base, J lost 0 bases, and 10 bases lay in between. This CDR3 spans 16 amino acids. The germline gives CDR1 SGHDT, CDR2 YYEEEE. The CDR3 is CASSLLAGSNTGELFF. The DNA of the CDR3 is TGTGCCAGCAGCTTGTTGGCCGGCTCGAACACCGGGGAGCTGTTTTTT.

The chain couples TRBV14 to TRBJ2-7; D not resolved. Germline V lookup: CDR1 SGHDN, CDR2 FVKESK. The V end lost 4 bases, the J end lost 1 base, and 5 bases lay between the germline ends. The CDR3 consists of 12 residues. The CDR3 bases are TGTGCCAGCAGCCGTCGATCCTACGAGCAGTACTTC. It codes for CASSRRSYEQYF.

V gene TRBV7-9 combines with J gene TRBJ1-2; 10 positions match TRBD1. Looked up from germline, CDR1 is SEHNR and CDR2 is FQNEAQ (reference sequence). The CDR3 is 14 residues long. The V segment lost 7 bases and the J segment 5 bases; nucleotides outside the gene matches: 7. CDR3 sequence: CASTSDRGQYGYTF. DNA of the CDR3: TGTGCCAGCACCTCAGACAGGGGGCAGTATGGCTACACCTTC. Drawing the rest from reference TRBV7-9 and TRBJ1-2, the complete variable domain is DTGVSQNPRHKITKRGQNVTFRCDPISEHNRLYWYRQTLGQGPEFLTYFQNEAQLEKSRLLSDRFSAERPKGSFSTLEIQRTEQGDSAMYLCASTSDRGQYGYTFGSGTRLTVV.

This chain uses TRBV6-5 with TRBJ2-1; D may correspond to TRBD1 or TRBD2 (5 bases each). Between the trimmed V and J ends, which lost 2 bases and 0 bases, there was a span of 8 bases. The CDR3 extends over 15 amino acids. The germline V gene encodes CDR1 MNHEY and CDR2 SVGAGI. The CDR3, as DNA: TGTGCCAGCAGTTACGAGGGGAGCTCCTACAATGAGCAGTTCTTC. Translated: CASSYEGSSYNEQFF.

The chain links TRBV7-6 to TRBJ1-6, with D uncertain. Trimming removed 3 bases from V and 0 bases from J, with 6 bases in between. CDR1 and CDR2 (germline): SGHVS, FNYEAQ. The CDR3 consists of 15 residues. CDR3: CASSLRSSYNSPLHF. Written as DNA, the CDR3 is TGTGCCAGCAGCTTGCGGAGCTCCTATAATTCACCCCTCCACTTT.

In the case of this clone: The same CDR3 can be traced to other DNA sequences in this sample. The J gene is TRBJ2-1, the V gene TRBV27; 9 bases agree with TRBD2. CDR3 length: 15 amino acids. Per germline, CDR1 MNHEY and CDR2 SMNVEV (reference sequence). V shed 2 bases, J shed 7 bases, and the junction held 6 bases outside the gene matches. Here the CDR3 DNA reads TGTGCCAGCAGTTTAGCGGGGGGGGCCCTAAATGAGCAGTTCTTC. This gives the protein CASSLAGGALNEQFF.